This T cell receptor (beta chain) is drawn from a study of cytomegalovirus exposure and HLA in healthy donors. This CDR3 contains 14 residues. V was cut by 7 bases and J by 0 bases, with 12 bases left in between. Germline V CDR1 and CDR2: SGHTA, FQGNSA. Only in-frame clones appear in the TCRdb table, and some are missing; sequencing was by immunoSEQ multiplex PCR. The sample includes approximately 130,000 clones, over 65% of them seen just once. The origin of this receptor is a woman in her twenties or thirties in good health and CMV-seronegative. The chain carries TRBV7-2 and TRBJ1-1; perhaps TRBD1 as D (6 bases). The material sequenced was PBMCs. The CDR3 reads CASTDRSLNTEAFF. The CDR3 bases are TGTGCCAGCACCGACAGGTCCCTGAACACTGAAGCTTTCTTT.